Sequencing of this T cell receptor (beta chain) was carried out in a study of OX40 agonist ivuxolimab in advanced cancers. Overall study: Ivuxolimab, which is an agonistic anti-OX40 (CD134) antibody, was administered to the patients. All patients had ivuxolimab intravenously every 2 weeks at 0.01 to 10 mg/kg. The dose-escalation cohort had hepatocellular carcinoma, melanoma, renal cell or head and neck cancer. Participants could have had prior anti-PD-1, anti-PD-L1 or anti-CTLA-4 therapy, and around 43% had some.

Assay used: immunoSEQ multiplex PCR; TCRdb lists only in-frame clones, some missing. The sample carries under 40,000 clones, 81% recorded once. Germline-derived CDR1 and CDR2 are SGHTA and FQGNSA. This CDR3 is 13 amino acids long. The ends were cut back, 2 bases at V and 0 bases at J, with 2 bases in the middle. This clone has a handful of counts. The specimen was CD4+ or CD8+ T cells sorted from blood, collected in a trial of the OX40 agonist ivuxolimab. J is TRBJ1-3 and V is TRBV7-2; unclear D gene. This sequence was found in an adult with an advanced solid tumor such as melanoma, head and neck, liver or kidney cancer. The CDR3 DNA sequence: TGTGCCAGCAGCTTAAACTCTGGAAACACCATATATTTT. Translating it yields CASSLNSGNTIYF.